Presented here are 10 T cell receptor beta chains from one specimen sequenced in a study of cytomegalovirus exposure and HLA in healthy donors. Use of 60 Vbeta and 13 Jbeta primers characterized the PCR. Produced via immunoSEQ multiplex PCR; TCRdb's table is partial and in-frame only. The sample shows 150,000 or so clones, roughly 85% of them seen only once. What was sequenced was PBMCs. These receptor sequences come from a young man in good health and CMV-seropositive.

This chain connects TRBV27 to TRBJ2-7; 8 nucleotides line up with TRBD1. This CDR3 contains 13 residues. The V gene end was trimmed by 10 bases and the J gene end by 0 bases; junction bases not matched to a gene: 5. Germline-derived CDR1 and CDR2 are MNHEY and SMNVEV (reference sequence). The CDR3 here is CATAGTGSYEQYF. DNA of the CDR3: TGTGCCACCGCCGGGACAGGCTCCTACGAGCAGTACTTC.

The gene calls are TRBV27 and TRBJ1-4; 8 nucleotides match TRBD1. Looked up from germline, CDR1 is MNHEY and CDR2 is SMNVEV (reference sequence). Germline trimming cut 6 bases from V and 2 bases from J; bases unmatched to any gene: 14. This CDR3 comprises 18 residues. The CDR3 DNA follows: TGTGCCAGCAGCCTAATAGGACAGGGCGGTGCTACTAATGAAAAACTGTTTTTT. Protein: CASSLIGQGGATNEKLFF.

J is TRBJ1-5 and V is TRBV2, with D maybe TRBD1 (5 bases). The CDR3 is made up of 14 amino acids. Germline-derived CDR1 and CDR2 are SNHLY and FYNNEI. V was trimmed by 5 bases and J by 7 bases, leaving 15 bases between them. The CDR3 DNA reads as TGTGCCAGCAGTACGGACACTCGGGGGCAGCCCCAGCATTTT. It translates to CASSTDTRGQPQHF.

The chain links TRBV11-2 to TRBJ1-1; tentatively, D is TRBD1 (6 bases). The CDR3 runs to 12 residues. V was clipped by 5 bases and J by 11 bases, with 15 bases between them. The germline V gene encodes CDR1 SGHAT and CDR2 FQNNGV. CDR3 DNA sequence: TGTGCCAGCAGCCCATCGGGGGGCCGCGCTTTCTTT. Amino acid sequence: CASSPSGGRAFF.

This clone has only a few counts. This chain links TRBV6-5 with TRBJ2-7, with 8 positions matching TRBD2. The CDR3 contains 15 residues. Trimming took 2 bases from V and 5 from J; bases not matched to a gene: 8. Germline V gene sequence: CDR1 MNHEY, CDR2 SVGAGI. The CDR3 region is CASSYRERGFNEQYF. The CDR3 DNA sequence: TGTGCCAGCAGTTACCGAGAGCGGGGGTTTAACGAGCAGTACTTC.

The V and J genes are TRBV19 and TRBJ2-5, with D possibly TRBD1 on 5 matching bases. The J call is uncertain, as TRBJ2-7 better fits the DNA end. The CDR3 totals 14 residues. CDR1 and CDR2 (germline): LNHDA, SQIVND (reference sequence). The chain's CDR3 is CASSMGHSSYEQYF. DNA of the CDR3: TGTGCCAGTAGTATGGGGCATAGCTCCTACGAGCAGTACTTC.

The genes are TRBV7-9 and TRBJ2-7, with 12 nucleotides matching TRBD2. The germline gives CDR1 SEHNR, CDR2 FQNEAQ (reference sequence). The CDR3 has 19 amino acids. Trimming cost V 5 bases and J 2 bases; bases outside gene matches: 16. In DNA form, the CDR3 reads TGTGCCAGCAGCCCTCCCGCTAGCGGGGGGGCCGAACGAACCTACGAGCAGTACTTC. This sequence encodes CASSPPASGGAERTYEQYF. The full variable domain, in which reference TRBV7-9 and TRBJ2-7 provide the parts outside the CDR3, is DTGVSQNPRHKITKRGQNVTFRCDPISEHNRLYWYRQTLGQGPEFLTYFQNEAQLEKSRLLSDRFSAERPKGSFSTLEIQRTEQGDSAMYLCASSPPASGGAERTYEQYFGPGTRLTVT.

Written as DNA, the CDR3 is TGTGCCAGCAGTCCTAGCGGGGGGGCCTATGAGCAGTTCTTC. Translation gives CASSPSGGAYEQFF. The rearrangement joins TRBV11-2 to TRBJ2-1; 12 bases are a match to TRBD2. CDR3 length equals 14 residues. Trimming at V came to 6 bases and at J to 8 bases, leaving 5 bases not matched to a gene. CDR1 is SGHAT and CDR2 is FQNNGV in the germline V gene.

V usage is TRBV9 and J usage is TRBJ1-4, with 7 positions matching TRBD1. The CDR3 loop spans 13 amino acids. The germline V gene encodes CDR1 SGDLS and CDR2 YYNGEE. V shed 3 bases and J 6 bases; nucleotides not matched to a gene: 2. The CDR3 DNA is TGTGCCAGCAGCGAGGGGACAGATGAAAAACTGTTTTTT. Residues: CASSEGTDEKLFF.

About this clone: The junction departs from the called germline gene at one end, perhaps through a read error. The CDR3 DNA follows: TGTGCCATCACTGAGGAATCTACGGGACTAGCGGGGGGAAATAGATTAGATACGCAGTATTTT. Translated: CAITEESTGLAGGNRLDTQYF. This sequence joins TRBV10-3 and TRBJ2-3; 15 bases are shared with TRBD2. The CDR3 extends over 21 amino acids. The germline CDR1 and CDR2 sequences are ENHRY and SYGVKD.